The 10 T cell receptor beta chains listed next were all sequenced from one sample in a study of blood T cells in healthy people across ages. A J-beta primer mix and a sample-barcoded 5' primer were used in a second PCR of roughly 7 to 12 cycles. From the 5' RACE reads, TCRdb called clonotypes with MiXCR, one entry per CDR3 protein. The sample holds about a million distinct CDR3 sequences, approximately 38% seen once. Material for sequencing was blood. The receptors shown here come from a man aged 18 to 30 in good health.

This clonotype appeared a few times. V is TRBV7-9 and J is TRBJ1-2; 8 bases are a match to TRBD1. J lost 5 bases, V lost 5 bases, and 10 bases had no gene match. CDR3 length: 15 residues. Germline CDR1 is SEHNR and CDR2 is FQNEAQ (reference sequence). CDR3 in amino acids: CASSPPEDRVYGYTF. DNA for the CDR3: TGTGCCAGCAGCCCCCCCGAGGACAGGGTGTATGGCTACACCTTC.

This clonotype has just a few counts. The rearrangement uses TRBV6-1 and TRBJ1-2, with unresolved D. Germline V gene lookup returns CDR1 MNHNS and CDR2 SASEGT. The CDR3 contains 14 residues. V dropped 7 bases and J dropped 0 bases, with 12 bases sitting between them. The CDR3 loop reads CASTLGDTNYGYTF. Here the CDR3 DNA reads TGTGCCAGCACCCTCGGGGATACTAACTATGGCTACACCTTC.

This clonotype showed up many times. The chain links TRBV6-5 to TRBJ2-5, with D hard to call. CDR1 and CDR2 from the germline V gene are MNHEY and SVGAGI. The CDR3 has 16 residues. V was clipped by 0 bases and J by 6 bases, with 17 bases between them. CDR3 nucleotide sequence: TGTGCCAGCAGTTACTCCTACCGCGATTTGGGAAAGACCCAGTACTTC. Amino acid sequence: CASSYSYRDLGKTQYF.

The chain's CDR3 is CASSMEEFGYTF. The CDR3 DNA reads TGTGCCAGTAGTATGGAGGAATTTGGCTACACCTTC. V usage is TRBV19 and J usage is TRBJ1-2; D ambiguous. This CDR3 is 12 amino acids long. CDR1 is LNHDA and CDR2 is SQIVND in the germline V gene (reference sequence). Between the trimmed V and J ends, which lost 3 bases and 7 bases, there was a span of 9 bases.

This clonotype was seen only a few times. This chain uses TRBV6-2 or TRBV6-3 with TRBJ1-5, with TRBD1 matching over 7 bases. CDR1 is MNHEY, CDR2 SVGEGT, per germline. V shed 0 bases, J shed 1 base, and the junction held 3 bases outside the gene matches. This CDR3 is 16 amino acids long. In DNA, the CDR3 is TGTGCCAGCAGTTACTCGAGACAGGGAAGCAATCAGCCCCAGCATTTT. This gives the protein CASSYSRQGSNQPQHF.

The chain is built from TRBV30 and TRBJ2-1; D might be TRBD2 (6 bases). Per germline, CDR1 GTSNPN and CDR2 SVGIG (reference sequence). The ends were cut back, 4 bases at V and 2 bases at J, with 18 bases in the middle. This CDR3 spans 16 amino acids. CDR3 amino acids: CAWTGNAGSAYNEQFF. The CDR3 DNA reads as TGTGCCTGGACGGGCAACGCGGGGTCGGCCTACAATGAGCAGTTCTTC.

The genes are TRBV12-3 or TRBV12-4 and TRBJ2-1, with 13 bases lining up with TRBD2. This CDR3 is built from 18 residues. Losses at the gene ends were 0 bases for V and 0 bases for J; bases not matched to a gene: 2. The CDR3 here is CASSLAGLAGSSYNEQFF. The CDR3 bases are TGTGCCAGCAGTTTAGCGGGACTAGCGGGGAGCTCCTACAATGAGCAGTTCTTC.

As regards this clonotype: The junction differs from germline at one of its ends, possibly a read error. This rearrangement joins TRBV7-9 to TRBJ2-3, with D possibly TRBD1 on 6 matching bases. The CDR3 runs 14 residues. In germline, CDR1 is SEHNR, CDR2 FQNEAQ (reference sequence). The CDR3 reads CASNLGGLTDTQYF. The CDR3 region has the DNA TGTGCCAGCAACTTAGGGGGATTGACAGATACGCAGTATTTT.

This clonotype was detected a few times. This chain connects TRBV20-1 to TRBJ2-5; D may be TRBD1 (6 bases). The germline CDR1 and CDR2 sequences are DFQATT and SNEGSKA (reference sequence). CDR3 length: 15 residues. Trimming took off 0 bases at V and 2 bases at J, with 13 bases between the two ends. CDR3 region: CSARDPAQGQETQYF. The CDR3 DNA reads as TGCAGTGCTAGAGATCCGGCCCAGGGGCAAGAGACCCAGTACTTC.

A few counts support this clonotype. V usage is TRBV20-1 and J usage is TRBJ1-5, with TRBD1 identical over 10 bases. The CDR3 loop spans 15 amino acids. Germline CDR1 DFQATT, CDR2 SNEGSKA (reference sequence). V lost 2 bases to trimming and J lost 6 bases; unmatched junction nucleotides: 7. The chain's CDR3 is CSARSRTGGFQPQHF. The CDR3 coding sequence is TGCAGTGCTAGATCTAGGACAGGGGGGTTTCAGCCCCAGCATTTT.